The rows below give T cell receptor beta chains drawn from one sample of a study of cytomegalovirus exposure and HLA in healthy donors. Sequencing used immunoSEQ multiplex PCR; TCRdb keeps in-frame clones, though not all of them. The table has under 200,000 clones, around 77% seen once; the top ten hold around 2.4%. The sample taken for sequencing was PBMCs. These receptors all stem from a man aged 60 to 69 in good health and CMV-seronegative. Each CDR3 is given with its conserved first and last residue. A D gene is named only where the DNA matches it firmly. Some rows mark clone size as missing; the rest say once, few, many or name a class of expanded clone.

v_call: TRBV7-7
clone_size: once
j_call: TRBJ2-1
d_call: TRBD1
cdr3_nt: TGTGCCAGCAGCCAGGACAGGGCAAATGAGCAGTTCTTC
cdr3_aa: CASSQDRANEQFF

v_call: TRBV4-1
clone_size: .
j_call: TRBJ2-3
d_call: .
cdr3_nt: TGCGCCAGCAGCCAAGGGGCGGGACTCTACACAGATACGCAGTATTTT
cdr3_aa: CASSQGAGLYTDTQYF

v_call: TRBV4-1
clone_size: once
j_call: TRBJ2-3
d_call: .
cdr3_nt: TGCGCCAGCAGCCAAGATCTGGCGGGACGTACGCAGTATTTT
cdr3_aa: CASSQDLAGRTQYF

v_call: TRBV5-1
clone_size: .
j_call: TRBJ2-3
d_call: TRBD1
cdr3_nt: TGCGCCAGCAGCTTGGCCGGGACAGGGGGTGCAGATACGCAGTATTTT
cdr3_aa: CASSLAGTGGADTQYF

v_call: TRBV6-5
clone_size: .
j_call: TRBJ1-6
d_call: .
cdr3_nt: TGTGCCAGCAGTACGGACAGACAATCACCCCTCCACTTT
cdr3_aa: CASSTDRQSPLHF

v_call: TRBV5-4
clone_size: .
j_call: TRBJ2-7
d_call: .
cdr3_nt: TGTGCCAGCGCCACCGGCCCGGAGACCTACGAGCAGTACTTC
cdr3_aa: CASATGPETYEQYF

v_call: TRBV28
clone_size: .
j_call: TRBJ2-2
d_call: TRBD1
cdr3_nt: TGTGCCAGCAGTTTGTCGGTTCTACAGGGGGCGAAGAACGGGGAGCTGTTTTTT
cdr3_aa: CASSLSVLQGAKNGELFF

v_call: TRBV5-4
clone_size: few
j_call: TRBJ2-5
d_call: TRBD2
cdr3_nt: TGTGCCAGCAGCTTGGAGCTTAGCGGGATTGAGACCCAGTACTTC
cdr3_aa: CASSLELSGIETQYF

v_call: TRBV7-9
clone_size: .
j_call: TRBJ2-3
d_call: .
cdr3_nt: TGTGCCAGCAGCCTCATTGCCGGGATCACAGATACGCAGTATTTT
cdr3_aa: CASSLIAGITDTQYF

v_call: TRBV5-6
clone_size: .
j_call: TRBJ2-7
d_call: .
cdr3_nt: TGTGCCAGCAGCCTCGGACAGGCCGGGGGCCTATCCTACGAGCAGTACTTC
cdr3_aa: CASSLGQAGGLSYEQYF

v_call: TRBV30
clone_size: .
j_call: TRBJ2-7
d_call: TRBD1
cdr3_nt: TGTGCCTGGAGTGTAGGGCAGGGGGTGGGCGAGCAGTACTTC
cdr3_aa: CAWSVGQGVGEQYF

v_call: TRBV29-1
clone_size: .
j_call: TRBJ1-6
d_call: .
cdr3_nt: TGCAGCCATGTAACCGGTGGTAGTTGGAATTCACCCCTCCACTTT
cdr3_aa: CSHVTGGSWNSPLHF

v_call: TRBV6-5
clone_size: .
j_call: TRBJ2-7
d_call: .
cdr3_nt: TGTGCCAGCAGCTCGGACATATACGAGCAGTACTTC
cdr3_aa: CASSSDIYEQYF

v_call: TRBV28
clone_size: .
j_call: TRBJ1-2
d_call: .
cdr3_nt: TGTGCCAGCAGTTTATCAGGGGTCATGAACTATGGCTACACCTTC
cdr3_aa: CASSLSGVMNYGYTF

v_call: TRBV11-2
clone_size: .
j_call: TRBJ2-4
d_call: TRBD1
cdr3_nt: TGTGCCAGCAGCTCAGGGGGTATGGGCATTCAGTACTTC
cdr3_aa: CASSSGGMGIQYF

v_call: TRBV11-3
clone_size: .
j_call: TRBJ2-3
d_call: .
cdr3_nt: TGTGCCAGCAGCTTAAGCGGAAGTCCCACAGATACGCAGTATTTT
cdr3_aa: CASSLSGSPTDTQYF

v_call: TRBV29-1
clone_size: .
j_call: TRBJ2-3
d_call: .
cdr3_nt: TGCAGCGTTGGAGGTTATTCGGATGGAAGGGGGGATACGCAGTATTTT
cdr3_aa: CSVGGYSDGRGDTQYF

v_call: TRBV5-1
clone_size: .
j_call: TRBJ2-5
d_call: TRBD1
cdr3_nt: TGCGCCAGCAGCTCGGACAGGCTAGAGACCCAGTACTTC
cdr3_aa: CASSSDRLETQYF

v_call: TRBV19
clone_size: .
j_call: TRBJ1-2
d_call: .
cdr3_nt: TGTGCCAGTACTAAGGGGGTCGCAGCCTATGGCTACACCTTC
cdr3_aa: CASTKGVAAYGYTF

v_call: TRBV18
clone_size: once
j_call: TRBJ2-7
d_call: .
cdr3_nt: TGTGCCAGCTCACCACGCAGGGGCTACGAGCAGTACTTC
cdr3_aa: CASSPRRGYEQYF

v_call: TRBV5-1
clone_size: .
j_call: TRBJ2-1
d_call: .
cdr3_nt: TGCGCCAGCAGCCTCGCACTCGGTGAGCAGTTCTTC
cdr3_aa: CASSLALGEQFF

v_call: TRBV25-1
clone_size: .
j_call: TRBJ2-3
d_call: TRBD1
cdr3_nt: TGTGCCAGCAGTCCCGACAGGGGATGGTCGGATACGCAGTATTTT
cdr3_aa: CASSPDRGWSDTQYF

v_call: TRBV25-1
clone_size: .
j_call: TRBJ2-1
d_call: .
cdr3_nt: TGTGCCAGCAGCAGGGCGATTTACAATGAGCAGTTCTTC
cdr3_aa: CASSRAIYNEQFF

v_call: TRBV28
clone_size: .
j_call: TRBJ2-6
d_call: .
cdr3_nt: TGTGCCAGCCATAGCCAGGGCCTCTCTGGGGCCAACGTCCTGACTTTC
cdr3_aa: CASHSQGLSGANVLTF

v_call: TRBV5-1
clone_size: .
j_call: TRBJ1-2
d_call: TRBD1
cdr3_nt: TGCGCCAGCAGCTTGACCCCGGACAGGGGGCGGTACTATGGCTACACCTTC
cdr3_aa: CASSLTPDRGRYYGYTF

v_call: TRBV23-1
clone_size: .
j_call: TRBJ1-1
d_call: .
cdr3_nt: TGCGCCAGCAGTCAATCGAGGCAGACTAAGAACACTGAAGCTTTCTTT
cdr3_aa: CASSQSRQTKNTEAFF

v_call: TRBV5-4
clone_size: few
j_call: TRBJ1-4
d_call: TRBD1
cdr3_nt: TGTGCCAGCAGCTTGACTTCCGGGACAGGGGAAAAACTGTTTTTT
cdr3_aa: CASSLTSGTGEKLFF

v_call: TRBV6-5
clone_size: .
j_call: TRBJ1-1
d_call: .
cdr3_nt: TGTGCCAGCAGGCGGGGGTTGGACACTGAAGCTTTCTTT
cdr3_aa: CASRRGLDTEAFF

v_call: TRBV7-2
clone_size: .
j_call: TRBJ2-3
d_call: TRBD2
cdr3_nt: TGTGCCAGCAGCTTATCAGTAGCGGGAGTCACAGATACGCAGTATTTT
cdr3_aa: CASSLSVAGVTDTQYF

v_call: TRBV5-1
clone_size: .
j_call: TRBJ2-2
d_call: TRBD2
cdr3_nt: TGCGCCAGCACACTAGCGGGAGTCTCCGGGGAGCTGTTTTTT
cdr3_aa: CASTLAGVSGELFF

v_call: TRBV7-7
clone_size: .
j_call: TRBJ2-5
d_call: TRBD2
cdr3_nt: TGTGCCAGCAGCACCGGACTAGCGGGAGGGGACCAAGAGACCCAGTACTTC
cdr3_aa: CASSTGLAGGDQETQYF

v_call: TRBV19
clone_size: .
j_call: TRBJ1-2
d_call: TRBD1
cdr3_nt: TGTGCCAGTAGCGTACAGGGGTCTAACTATGGCTACACCTTC
cdr3_aa: CASSVQGSNYGYTF

v_call: TRBV30
clone_size: few
j_call: TRBJ2-5
d_call: .
cdr3_nt: TGTGCCTGGAGTGTACACGCCTCTACGGGGCAAGAGACCCAGTACTTC
cdr3_aa: CAWSVHASTGQETQYF

v_call: TRBV2
clone_size: .
j_call: TRBJ2-7
d_call: TRBD1
cdr3_nt: TGTGCCAGCAGTACCGGGACAGACCTGGGGCAGTACTTC
cdr3_aa: CASSTGTDLGQYF

v_call: TRBV27
clone_size: .
j_call: TRBJ2-2
d_call: .
cdr3_nt: TGTGCCAGCAGTTTATCTGGGAGTCGGACCGGGGAGCTGTTTTTT
cdr3_aa: CASSLSGSRTGELFF

v_call: TRBV2
clone_size: .
j_call: TRBJ2-7
d_call: TRBD1
cdr3_nt: TGTGCCAGCAGCGGGACAGGGACCTCCTACGAGCAGTACTTC
cdr3_aa: CASSGTGTSYEQYF

v_call: TRBV5-6
clone_size: few
j_call: TRBJ1-1
d_call: TRBD1
cdr3_nt: TGTGCCAGCAGCCCGACAGGGCGCACTGAAGCTTTCTTT
cdr3_aa: CASSPTGRTEAFF

v_call: TRBV12-5
clone_size: .
j_call: TRBJ1-1
d_call: TRBD1
cdr3_nt: TGTGCTAGTGGTTTGGTTTCGACAGGGCCTGGGGCTTTCTTT
cdr3_aa: CASGLVSTGPGAFF

v_call: TRBV29-1
clone_size: .
j_call: TRBJ2-7
d_call: .
cdr3_nt: TGCAGCGTGGGGTCATGGGGAGGTGGGGAGTCCGAGCAGTACTTC
cdr3_aa: CSVGSWGGGESEQYF

v_call: TRBV5-1
clone_size: .
j_call: TRBJ2-2
d_call: TRBD2
cdr3_nt: TGCGCCAGCAGCTTGAGGACGACTAGCGGGGGGACCACCGGGGAGCTGTTTTTT
cdr3_aa: CASSLRTTSGGTTGELFF

v_call: TRBV5-1
clone_size: .
j_call: TRBJ2-6
d_call: .
cdr3_nt: TGCGCCAGCCGGGGGAACTCTGGGGCCAACGTCCTGACTTTC
cdr3_aa: CASRGNSGANVLTF

v_call: TRBV11-3
clone_size: .
j_call: TRBJ2-7
d_call: TRBD2
cdr3_nt: TGTGCCAGCAGCTTAGGGGGGGGATCCTACGAGCAGTACTTC
cdr3_aa: CASSLGGGSYEQYF

v_call: TRBV12-5
clone_size: few
j_call: TRBJ1-1
d_call: .
cdr3_nt: TGTGCTAGTGGTTTCGGGCAGGGAAACACTGAAGCTTTCTTT
cdr3_aa: CASGFGQGNTEAFF

v_call: TRBV7-2
clone_size: .
j_call: TRBJ2-7
d_call: TRBD2
cdr3_nt: TGTGCCAGCAGCTTAGTTTCTAGCGGGAGGTCGATCGCCTACGCGCAGTACTTC
cdr3_aa: CASSLVSSGRSIAYAQYF

v_call: TRBV5-1
clone_size: .
j_call: TRBJ1-2
d_call: TRBD1
cdr3_nt: TGCGCCAGCAGCTTGGCCGGTACAGGGGCCTATGGCTACACCTTC
cdr3_aa: CASSLAGTGAYGYTF

v_call: TRBV2
clone_size: .
j_call: TRBJ2-2
d_call: TRBD2
cdr3_nt: TGTGCCAGCATTGGGACTAGCGGGAACACCGGGGAGCTGTTTTTT
cdr3_aa: CASIGTSGNTGELFF

v_call: TRBV5-1
clone_size: .
j_call: TRBJ1-3
d_call: TRBD1
cdr3_nt: TGCGCCAGCACCATCGAGGGGGCTATCTCTGGAAACACCATATATTTT
cdr3_aa: CASTIEGAISGNTIYF

v_call: TRBV7-2
clone_size: .
j_call: TRBJ1-2
d_call: .
cdr3_nt: TGTGCCAGCAGCCACGGGGTATCTAACTATGGCTACACCTTC
cdr3_aa: CASSHGVSNYGYTF

v_call: TRBV21-1
clone_size: few
j_call: TRBJ2-7
d_call: .
cdr3_nt: TGTGCCAGCAGCAAAAAATCCGGGGACTGTGACTACGAGCAGTACTTC
cdr3_aa: CASSKKSGDCDYEQYF

v_call: TRBV29-1
clone_size: .
j_call: TRBJ2-7
d_call: TRBD2
cdr3_nt: TGCAGCGCCGACGCGGGGACTAGCGGGGCCTACGAGCAGTACTTC
cdr3_aa: CSADAGTSGAYEQYF

v_call: TRBV19
clone_size: .
j_call: TRBJ1-1
d_call: .
cdr3_nt: TGTGCCAGTAGTATAGATTACGGGGGGCCCGAAGCTTTCTTT
cdr3_aa: CASSIDYGGPEAFF

v_call: TRBV5-1
clone_size: .
j_call: TRBJ2-7
d_call: TRBD2
cdr3_nt: TGCGCCAGCAGCACTCCGGGGGGGAGTAGCCACGAGCAGTACTTC
cdr3_aa: CASSTPGGSSHEQYF

v_call: TRBV29-1
clone_size: few
j_call: TRBJ2-5
d_call: .
cdr3_nt: TGCAGCGTGGAGGCGGGACTGGCAGTAGGGGAGACCCAGTACTTC
cdr3_aa: CSVEAGLAVGETQYF

v_call: TRBV6-1
clone_size: .
j_call: TRBJ2-7
d_call: TRBD2
cdr3_nt: TGTGCCAGCAGACCCTTGACTAGCGGGGGGTTTGAGCAGTACTTC
cdr3_aa: CASRPLTSGGFEQYF